The clone carrying this T cell receptor beta chain was counted a few times. Its antigen is unknown. There were only Caucasian adults among the donors, and all lived in Nashville, Tennessee. The data belong to a study of shared clonotypes between healthy human individuals. Germline V CDR1 and CDR2: SGHDN, FVKESK. The CDR3 runs to 15 residues. V lost 4 bases, J lost 2 bases, and 8 bases stayed unmatched. Study outcomes and limitations: The authors sampled blood alone, and tissue repertoires likely differ. Naive subsets tended to show greater estimated richness than memory subsets.

TCRdb keeps only in-frame clones here, not all; method: immunoSEQ multiplex PCR. The sample carries about 1 million clones, about 75% recorded once. The gene calls are TRBV14 and TRBJ2-7; 7 nucleotides agree with TRBD2. This clonotype was sampled from a man between 18 and 29 years old in good health. Sequenced sample: memory CD4+ T cells sorted from blood. Indicated subset: CD45RA-negative fraction. The CDR3: CASSPQSGGTYEQYF. CDR3 bases: TGTGCCAGCAGCCCGCAGTCCGGGGGGACCTACGAGCAGTACTTC. The whole variable domain, filled in from reference TRBV14 and TRBJ2-7, reads EAGVTQFPSHSVIEKGQTVTLRCDPISGHDNLYWYRRVMGKEIKFLLHFVKESKQDESGMPNNRFLAERTGGTYSTLKVQPAELEDSGVYFCASSPQSGGTYEQYFGPGTRLTVT.